Listed below are T cell receptor beta chains from one sample, sequenced in a study of shared clonotypes between healthy human individuals. TCRdb's table, derived via immunoSEQ multiplex PCR, lists solely in-frame clones and lacks some. The sample consists of about 2.2 million clones, around 95% of them appearing once. The sample was naive CD8+ T cells from PBMCs. The receptors were gathered from a man aged 18 to 29 in good health. Some clones in this sample may be carry-over from other donors' samples. Both conserved end residues are part of each CDR3.

v_call	j_call	cdr3_aa
TRBV7-9	TRBJ1-2	CASSPQNSYGYTF
TRBV5-8	TRBJ2-2	CASTPSTGELFF
TRBV29-1	TRBJ2-2	CSVVLGGGPGELFF
TRBV27	TRBJ2-2	CASNHLAGGPIGELFF
TRBV6-5	TRBJ2-3	CASSYGSGLSGTQYF
TRBV28	TRBJ2-3	CASSWGADTQYF
TRBV2	TRBJ2-3	CASSVLGLAGSTDTQYF
TRBV7-9	TRBJ2-5	CASSLASHLRQETQYF
TRBV25-1	TRBJ2-7	CASGTPGLTLYEQYF
TRBV28	TRBJ2-1	CASQTGKEQFF
TRBV7-9	TRBJ2-1	CAILGGPLYNEQFF